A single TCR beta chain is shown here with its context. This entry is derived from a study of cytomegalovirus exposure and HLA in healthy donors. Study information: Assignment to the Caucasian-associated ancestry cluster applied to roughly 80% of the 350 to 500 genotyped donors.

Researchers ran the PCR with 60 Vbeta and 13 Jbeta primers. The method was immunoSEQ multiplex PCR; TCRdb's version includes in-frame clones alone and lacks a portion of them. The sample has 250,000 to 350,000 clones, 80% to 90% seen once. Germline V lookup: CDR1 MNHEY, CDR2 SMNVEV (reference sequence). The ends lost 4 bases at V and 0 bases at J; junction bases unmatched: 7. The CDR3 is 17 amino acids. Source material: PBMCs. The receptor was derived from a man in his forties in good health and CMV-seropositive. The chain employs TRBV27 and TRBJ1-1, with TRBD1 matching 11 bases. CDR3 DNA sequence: TGTGCCAGCAGTTCCCGGGACAGGGGGTATGTGAACACTGAAGCTTTCTTT. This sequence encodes CASSSRDRGYVNTEAFF.